Listed below are T cell receptor beta chains from one sample, sequenced in a study of CD8 T cells in Susac syndrome. Via MiXCR, TCRdb re-called the immunoSEQ multiplex PCR reads, giving one row per CDR3 protein. The sample records 70,000 to 100,000 distinct CDR3 sequences, 85% to 95% being singletons. The sample consisted of CD8+ T cells from PBMCs. Every receptor here comes from a human donor in good health. Both conserved end residues are part of each CDR3. Fields, in order: V gene, D gene, J gene, clone size, CDR3 protein, CDR3 DNA. The D gene is left open where the match is weak. Rows may omit the clone size; those that give it use once, few, many or a size class.

v_gene: TRBV5-1
d_gene: TRBD1
j_gene: TRBJ2-1
abundance: -
CDR3aa: CASSLGDRSLDEQFF
CDR3nt: TGCGCCAGCAGCTTGGGGGACAGGAGTTTGGATGAGCAGTTCTTC

v_gene: TRBV29-1
d_gene: -
j_gene: TRBJ1-2
abundance: -
CDR3aa: CSVPRGEDYGYTF
CDR3nt: TGCAGCGTCCCGCGGGGGGAGGACTATGGCTACACCTTC

v_gene: TRBV18
d_gene: -
j_gene: TRBJ1-4
abundance: -
CDR3aa: CASSPNLGGGLNEKLFF
CDR3nt: TGTGCCAGCTCACCAAACCTCGGAGGGGGACTAAATGAAAAACTGTTTTTT

v_gene: TRBV2
d_gene: -
j_gene: TRBJ1-1
abundance: -
CDR3aa: CASSENGLMNTEAFF
CDR3nt: TGTGCCAGCAGTGAAAACGGGTTGATGAACACTGAAGCTTTCTTT

v_gene: TRBV12-3/TRBV12-4
d_gene: TRBD2
j_gene: TRBJ2-2
abundance: -
CDR3aa: CASGGGTGELFF
CDR3nt: TGTGCCAGCGGGGGGGGGACCGGGGAGCTGTTTTTT

v_gene: TRBV19
d_gene: -
j_gene: TRBJ1-1
abundance: -
CDR3aa: CASSQDSQTEAFF
CDR3nt: TGTGCCAGTAGTCAAGACAGCCAAACTGAAGCTTTCTTT

v_gene: TRBV7-8
d_gene: TRBD2
j_gene: TRBJ2-3
abundance: -
CDR3aa: CASSPWTSGGKDTQYF
CDR3nt: TGTGCCAGCAGCCCCTGGACTAGCGGGGGGAAAGATACGCAGTATTTT

v_gene: TRBV9
d_gene: -
j_gene: TRBJ1-5
abundance: -
CDR3aa: CASSAGGGSNQPQHF
CDR3nt: TGTGCCAGCAGCGCCGGTGGGGGCAGCAATCAGCCCCAGCATTTT

v_gene: TRBV29-1
d_gene: -
j_gene: TRBJ1-1
abundance: -
CDR3aa: CSVDRGSGTEAFF
CDR3nt: TGCAGCGTTGATAGGGGTTCCGGCACTGAAGCTTTCTTT

v_gene: TRBV27
d_gene: -
j_gene: TRBJ2-1
abundance: -
CDR3aa: CASSFERGGYGDEQFF
CDR3nt: TGTGCCAGCAGTTTTGAGAGGGGGGGCTATGGTGATGAGCAGTTCTTC

v_gene: TRBV2
d_gene: TRBD1
j_gene: TRBJ2-2
abundance: -
CDR3aa: CATDRGQDAGELFF
CDR3nt: TGTGCCACGGACAGGGGGCAGGACGCCGGGGAGCTGTTTTTT

v_gene: TRBV5-6
d_gene: -
j_gene: TRBJ2-1
abundance: -
CDR3aa: CASSLASYEQFF
CDR3nt: TGTGCCAGCAGCTTGGCTTCGTATGAGCAGTTCTTC

v_gene: TRBV29-1
d_gene: TRBD1
j_gene: TRBJ2-2
abundance: -
CDR3aa: CSVEVDRWAGELFF
CDR3nt: TGCAGCGTTGAAGTGGACAGGTGGGCCGGGGAGCTGTTTTTT

v_gene: TRBV4-1
d_gene: TRBD2
j_gene: TRBJ2-7
abundance: -
CDR3aa: CASSRELAGANYEQYF
CDR3nt: TGCGCCAGCAGCCGGGAACTAGCGGGGGCGAACTACGAGCAGTACTTC

v_gene: TRBV3-1
d_gene: TRBD1
j_gene: TRBJ2-7
abundance: few
CDR3aa: CASRSTGGTYEQYF
CDR3nt: TGTGCCAGCAGGTCGACAGGGGGAACCTACGAGCAGTACTTC

v_gene: TRBV3-1
d_gene: -
j_gene: TRBJ1-2
abundance: -
CDR3aa: CASSQASRANYGYTF
CDR3nt: TGTGCCAGCAGCCAAGCATCCCGGGCTAACTATGGCTACACCTTC